These 28 T cell receptor beta chains originate from one sample sequenced in a study of cytomegalovirus exposure and HLA in healthy donors (dated by TCRdb to 2017 to 2019). Library preparation used the immunoSEQ multiplex PCR assay. TCRdb holds this immuneACCESS table with in-frame rearrangements only. Some clones are missing; in checked studies, unresolved V genes explain under half, and the rest has no known cause. For this sample the table gives approximately 230,000 clones, of which more than 85% were detected only once. Around 12% of the sample comes from the top ten. The sequenced material came from PBMCs. The receptor set was obtained from a man between 18 and 29 years old in good health and CMV-seropositive.

The V call is TRBV7-3, the J call TRBJ2-3; perhaps D is TRBD1 or TRBD2 (5 bases each). CDR1 is SGHTA, CDR2 FQGTGA, per germline. V lost 4 bases to trimming and J lost 2 bases, with 16 bases between them. This CDR3 contains 16 residues. In nucleotides, the CDR3 is TGTGCCAGCAGCTCCGGGGCTAGCAGGAACACAGATACGCAGTATTTT. It yields the protein CASSSGASRNTDTQYF.

The CDR3 reads CAISVRTGTNTEAFF. CDR3 bases: TGTGCCATCAGTGTTCGGACAGGGACTAACACTGAAGCTTTCTTT. The J gene is TRBJ1-1, the V gene TRBV10-3, with 8 bases aligning to TRBD1. There are 15 residues in the CDR3. In germline, CDR1 is ENHRY, CDR2 SYGVKD. With V trimmed by 4 bases and J by 2 bases, 6 bases remained unmatched.

V usage is TRBV5-4 and J usage is TRBJ1-1; D perhaps matches TRBD1 (5 bases). This CDR3 is built from 15 residues. The V gene lost 4 bases and the J gene lost 0 bases, with 13 bases spanning the gap. Germline CDR1 SGHNT, CDR2 YYREEE (reference sequence). CDR3 nucleotides: TGTGCCAGCAGCGCCACGGGACTCATGAACACTGAAGCTTTCTTT. It encodes CASSATGLMNTEAFF. Variable domain in full (rest from reference TRBV5-4 and TRBJ1-1): ETGVTQSPTHLIKTRGQQVTLRCSSQSGHNTVSWYQQALGQGPQFIFQYYREEENGRGNFPPRFSGLQFPNYSSELNVNALELDDSALYLCASSATGLMNTEAFFGQGTRLTVV.

This chain joins TRBV5-1 and TRBJ2-2; 10 bases are a match to TRBD2. The germline gives CDR1 SGHRS, CDR2 YFSETQ. V dropped 1 base and J dropped 5; count of bases not matched to a gene: 5. The CDR3 totals 16 residues. The CDR3 protein is CASSLLAGVGTGELFF. CDR3 sequence (DNA): TGCGCCAGCAGCTTGCTAGCGGGAGTAGGAACCGGGGAGCTGTTTTTT.

The chain carries TRBV11-2 and TRBJ2-5; perhaps TRBD2 as D (6 bases). Germline V gene lookup returns CDR1 SGHAT and CDR2 FQNNGV. The CDR3 consists of 16 residues. V lost 1 base, J lost 5 bases, and 17 bases lay in between. The CDR3 protein is CASSLAGGMALETQYF. The CDR3 bases are TGTGCCAGCAGCTTAGCTGGGGGGATGGCCTTGGAGACCCAGTACTTC.

The V and J genes are TRBV27 and TRBJ2-7; D is possibly TRBD2 (6 bases). CDR3 length: 16 amino acids. With 3 bases removed from V and 2 bases from J, the gap between germline ends came to 17 bases. The V gene's germline CDR1 is MNHEY and CDR2 SMNVEV (reference sequence). The CDR3 DNA follows: TGTGCCAGCAGTTTGAAGTGGGGGGAGGTAGCCTACGAGCAGTACTTC. Encoded protein: CASSLKWGEVAYEQYF.

V gene TRBV28 combines with J gene TRBJ1-2, with no clear D. Germline V gives CDR1 MDHEN, CDR2 SYDVKM. This CDR3 has 15 residues. The V gene lost 6 bases and the J gene lost 2 bases, with 16 bases spanning the gap. CDR3 protein: CASSLLGRSNYGYTF. The CDR3 DNA follows: TGTGCCAGCAGCTTACTAGGACGGAGCAACTATGGCTACACCTTC.

The chain links TRBV4-3 to TRBJ2-4; maybe TRBD2 (5 bases). V was cut by 4 bases and J by 6 bases, with 16 bases left in between. Germline CDR1 LGHNA, CDR2 YSLEER. The CDR3 sequence is 15 residues long. CDR3 bases: TGCGCCAGCAGCCCGGGGTCAGGTTCGGGAAACATTCAGTACTTC. Translation: CASSPGSGSGNIQYF.

The CDR3 protein is CASSLLTGGTEAFF. For the CDR3, the DNA is TGCGCCAGCAGCCTGCTGACAGGGGGCACTGAAGCTTTCTTT. This chain uses TRBV5-1 with TRBJ1-1; 9 nucleotides align to TRBD1. The CDR3 spans 14 residues. Germline CDR1 SGHRS, CDR2 YFSETQ. Trimming removed 4 bases from V and 4 bases from J; junction bases left unmatched: 5.

This chain connects TRBV6-6 to TRBJ1-5; 10 bases agree with TRBD1. The V gene end was trimmed by 6 bases and the J gene end by 5 bases; junction bases not matched to a gene: 10. Germline V gene lookup returns CDR1 MNHNY and CDR2 SVGAGI (reference sequence). The CDR3 is 16 amino acids. The CDR3 DNA reads TGTGCCAGCAGCCCCCCCCGACAGGGGGCCCATCAGCCCCAGCATTTT. It yields the protein CASSPPRQGAHQPQHF.

This clone was detected only once. This chain joins TRBV9 and TRBJ2-2; D remains unclear. Trimming removed 0 bases from V and 3 bases from J, with 6 bases in between. The CDR3 totals 14 residues. The germline V gene encodes CDR1 SGDLS and CDR2 YYNGEE. CDR3 amino acids: CASSVESYTGELFF. The CDR3 region has the DNA TGTGCCAGCAGCGTAGAATCATACACCGGGGAGCTGTTTTTT.

The chain is built from TRBV6-5 and TRBJ1-1; perhaps TRBD1 as D (6 bases). Trimming cost V 2 bases and J 5 bases, with 15 bases left between them. The CDR3 loop spans 15 amino acids. Germline loops: CDR1 MNHEY, CDR2 SVGAGI. CDR3 sequence reads: CASSYQWRGYTEAFF. The CDR3 DNA reads as TGTGCCAGCAGTTACCAATGGAGGGGGTATACTGAAGCTTTCTTT.

The genes are TRBV30 and TRBJ2-1; possible D gene TRBD2, 5 bases. The CDR3 runs to 14 residues. With 1 base removed from V and 9 bases from J, the gap between germline ends came to 16 bases. CDR1 is GTSNPN, CDR2 SVGIG, per germline (reference sequence). The CDR3 here is CAWSGITRESEQFF. CDR3 DNA: TGTGCCTGGAGTGGGATTACAAGGGAGAGTGAGCAGTTCTTC.

The V gene is TRBV19, the J gene TRBJ2-1; D is possibly TRBD1 or TRBD2 (6 bases each). The ends were cut back, 2 bases at V and 7 bases at J, with 9 bases in the middle. CDR1 LNHDA and CDR2 SQIVND come from the germline V gene (reference sequence). The CDR3 loop spans 13 amino acids. For the CDR3, the DNA is TGTGCCAGTAGTATATGGGGGGCTAATGAGCAGTTCTTC. It encodes CASSIWGANEQFF.

The rearrangement links TRBV4-1 to TRBJ1-2, with 7 bases identical to TRBD1. CDR3 length: 15 amino acids. The junction had 7 bases not matched to a gene; V was cut back by 4 bases and J by 2 bases. Germline V gene data show CDR1 as MGHRA and CDR2 as YSYEKL. The chain's CDR3 is CASSLSTGSNYGYTF. DNA of the CDR3: TGCGCCAGCAGCCTCTCGACAGGGTCGAACTATGGCTACACCTTC.

The chain employs TRBV11-2 and TRBJ1-2; possibly TRBD1 for D (5 bases). This CDR3 has 13 residues. V was cut by 4 bases and J by 5 bases, with 11 bases left in between. Germline V gene sequence: CDR1 SGHAT, CDR2 FQNNGV. This CDR3 is CASSSPGRYGYTF. CDR3 bases: TGTGCCAGCAGCTCCCCAGGGAGGTATGGCTACACCTTC.

This clone was observed once. The rearrangement joins TRBV6-5 to TRBJ2-3; TRBD1 matches at 9 bases. The germline gives CDR1 MNHEY, CDR2 SVGAGI. CDR3 length: 15 residues. The V and J ends lost 4 bases and 4 bases, in that order; junction bases with no gene match: 6. The CDR3 sequence is CASSSGQGSADTQYF. CDR3 sequence (DNA): TGTGCCAGCAGTTCGGGACAGGGCTCAGCAGATACGCAGTATTTT.

The chain joins TRBV7-8 to TRBJ2-7, with 10 bases identical to TRBD1. The CDR3 is made up of 15 amino acids. Looked up from germline, CDR1 is SGHVS and CDR2 is FQNEAQ. Trimming took 5 bases from V and 2 from J; bases not matched to a gene: 6. This chain's CDR3 is CASSRPGTGAYEQYF. CDR3 nucleotides: TGTGCCAGCAGCAGGCCCGGGACAGGGGCCTACGAGCAGTACTTC.

This CDR3 is CASSSGTSGPGEQFF. CDR3 in DNA: TGTGCCAGCAGCTCGGGGACTAGCGGCCCGGGTGAGCAGTTCTTC. The V call is TRBV5-4, the J call TRBJ2-1; 11 bases match TRBD2. CDR3 size: 15 residues. J gave up 9 bases and V 3 bases, and 8 bases lay outside the gene matches. CDR1 and CDR2 (germline): SGHNT, YYREEE (reference sequence).

The V gene is TRBV5-1, the J gene TRBJ2-1; 10 bases align to TRBD2. Germline V gene sequence: CDR1 SGHRS, CDR2 YFSETQ. The CDR3 covers 15 residues. Unmatched junction bases numbered 4, after V lost 7 bases and J lost 0 bases. CDR3 DNA sequence: TGCGCCAGCTACCCTAGCGGGGGCTCCTACAATGAGCAGTTCTTC. Translation: CASYPSGGSYNEQFF.

This chain links TRBV4-1 with TRBJ1-2; tentative D call: TRBD1 (5 bases). Deletions cut 0 bases from V and 4 bases from J, with 9 bases between. This CDR3 is built from 14 residues. CDR1 and CDR2 from the germline V gene are MGHRA and YSYEKL. The CDR3 nucleotides are TGCGCCAGCAGCCAAGATGAGGGGAGCTATGGCTACACCTTC. The encoded protein is CASSQDEGSYGYTF.

The genes are TRBV10-3 and TRBJ2-7, with D unresolved. V lost 2 bases to trimming and J lost 1 base, with 3 bases between them. The CDR3 is 12 residues long. CDR1 and CDR2 from the germline V gene are ENHRY and SYGVKD. The CDR3 coding sequence is TGTGCCATCAGTGAGGGGTCCTACGAGCAGTACTTC. As protein: CAISEGSYEQYF.

The J gene is TRBJ1-1, the V gene TRBV7-2; the D gene is possibly TRBD1 (5 bases). Trimming took off 5 bases at V and 4 bases at J, with 11 bases between the two ends. Germline V gene lookup returns CDR1 SGHTA and CDR2 FQGNSA. CDR3 length: 13 amino acids. CDR3 nucleotides: TGTGCCAGCAGCCCCGACAGACGCACTGAAGCTTTCTTT. It yields the protein CASSPDRRTEAFF. Full variable domain (missing parts from reference TRBV7-2 and TRBJ1-1): GAGVSQSPSNKVTEKGKDVELRCDPISGHTALYWYRQSLGQGLEFLIYFQGNSAPDKSGLPSDRFSAERTGGSVSTLTIQRTQQEDSAVYLCASSPDRRTEAFFGQGTRLTVV.

The chain employs TRBV7-3 and TRBJ2-1; 14 bases fit TRBD2. From germline, CDR1 is SGHTA and CDR2 FQGTGA. CDR3 length: 20 residues. V trimming: 5 bases; J trimming: 3 bases; junction bases outside the gene matches: 15. The CDR3 loop is CASSLRPGLAGEVGYNEQFF. The DNA for the CDR3 is TGTGCCAGCAGCCTCCGACCGGGACTAGCGGGAGAGGTAGGCTACAATGAGCAGTTCTTC.

The V call is TRBV25-1, the J call TRBJ2-7; perhaps TRBD2 as D (6 bases). CDR1 is MGHDK and CDR2 is SYGVNS in the germline V gene. With 9 bases removed from V and 4 bases from J, the gap between germline ends came to 16 bases. The CDR3 is 13 amino acids. Written as DNA, the CDR3 is TGTGCCAGTAAAGAGGGACTTTCGTACGAGCAGTACTTC. This sequence encodes CASKEGLSYEQYF.

The chain carries TRBV4-1 and TRBJ2-1, with D tentatively TRBD1 (6 bases). V was cut by 6 bases and J by 0 bases, with 15 bases left in between. CDR1 MGHRA and CDR2 YSYEKL come from the germline V gene. The CDR3 spans 16 residues. The CDR3 nucleotides read TGCGCCAGCAGGGATGTGACAGGAAGCTCCTACAATGAGCAGTTCTTC. Translating gives CASRDVTGSSYNEQFF.

The rearrangement uses TRBV6-5 and TRBJ1-2; D not certain. The V end lost 10 bases, the J end lost 7 bases, and 16 bases lay between the germline ends. CDR1 and CDR2 from the germline V gene are MNHEY and SVGAGI. CDR3 length: 12 amino acids. CDR3 nucleotides: TGTGCCACCCGTGCAACAATAGGTGGCTACACCTTC. Its translation is CATRATIGGYTF.

The V gene is TRBV29-1, the J gene TRBJ1-1; 7 nucleotides match TRBD1. With V trimmed by 4 bases and J by 1 base, 6 bases remained unmatched. The CDR3 contains 14 residues. CDR1 is SQVTM and CDR2 is ANQGSEA in the germline V gene. The CDR3 protein is CSVGRQGPNTEAFF. The CDR3 DNA follows: TGCAGCGTTGGGAGACAGGGACCGAACACTGAAGCTTTCTTT. Supplemented by reference TRBV29-1 and TRBJ1-1, the full variable domain reads SAVISQKPSRDICQRGTSLTIQCQVDSQVTMMFWYRQQPGQSLTLIATANQGSEATYESGFVIDKFPISRPNLTFSTLTVSNMSPEDSSIYLCSVGRQGPNTEAFFGQGTRLTVV.